The clone carrying this T cell receptor beta chain was found once. Its target is unknown. This sample stems from a study of T cell responses to AZD1222 COVID-19 vaccine. Regarding the study as a whole: Reports indicate that nearly half of spike-specific TCRs are directed at unmutated variant regions. Clonal diversity was possibly underestimated, and the donors were mostly white British, with more females.

Some clones are missing from TCRdb's copy, which holds only in-frame ones; the method was immunoSEQ multiplex PCR. The sample records 90,000 to 100,000 clones, 70% to 90% being singletons. V lost 5 bases and J 7 bases, leaving 17 bases between the germline ends. CDR1 is SGHTA and CDR2 is FQGNSA in the germline V gene. There are 14 residues in the CDR3. Source: peripheral blood, taken on day 0 of AZD1222 vaccination. This chain joins TRBV7-2 and TRBJ2-5, with a possible D match to TRBD1 (6 bases). The source is an adult in good health. CDR3 protein: CASSPDRFTGTQYF. In nucleotides, the CDR3 is TGTGCCAGCAGCCCGGACAGATTTACAGGGACCCAGTACTTC.